A single sample gave rise to the 2 T cell receptor beta chains below, sequenced in a study of blood T cell repertoires in COVID-19. Method: immunoSEQ multiplex PCR; TCRdb's copy keeps in-frame clones and lacks some. The data contain roughly 230,000 clones, under 90% of them seen just once; the ten biggest clones take up less than 4%. Material for sequencing was PBMCs or T cells enriched from blood (not recorded which). The receptors were gathered from a woman in her 30s with acute COVID-19.

The chain uses TRBV30 and TRBJ1-2; maybe TRBD1 (6 bases). Looked up from germline, CDR1 is GTSNPN and CDR2 is SVGIG (reference sequence). This CDR3 is built from 14 residues. V was shortened by 2 bases and J by 4 bases, with 14 bases between the two germline ends. As DNA, the CDR3 is TGTGCCTGGAGTAGAACAGGGAGCTCCTATGGCTACACCTTC. Protein sequence: CAWSRTGSSYGYTF.

The genes are TRBV4-1 and TRBJ2-2; weak D call: TRBD2 (6 bases). The CDR3 is 13 residues long. The V gene lost 4 bases and the J gene lost 6 bases, with 9 bases spanning the gap. CDR1 MGHRA and CDR2 YSYEKL come from the germline V gene. CDR3 in DNA: TGCGCCAGCAGCCCCCCGGGGGCCGGGGAGCTGTTTTTT. This encodes CASSPPGAGELFF.